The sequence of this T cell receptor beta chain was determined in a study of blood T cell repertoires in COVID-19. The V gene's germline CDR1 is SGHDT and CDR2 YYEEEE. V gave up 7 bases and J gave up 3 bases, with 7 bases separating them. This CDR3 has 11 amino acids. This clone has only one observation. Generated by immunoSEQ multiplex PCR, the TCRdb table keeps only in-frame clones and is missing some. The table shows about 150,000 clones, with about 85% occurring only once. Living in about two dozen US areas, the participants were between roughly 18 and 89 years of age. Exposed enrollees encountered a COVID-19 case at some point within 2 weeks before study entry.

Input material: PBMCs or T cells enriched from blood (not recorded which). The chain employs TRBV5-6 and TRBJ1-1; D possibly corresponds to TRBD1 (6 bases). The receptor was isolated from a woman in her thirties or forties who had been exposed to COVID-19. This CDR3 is CASYRDTEAFF. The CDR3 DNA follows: TGTGCCAGCTACAGGGACACTGAAGCTTTCTTT.